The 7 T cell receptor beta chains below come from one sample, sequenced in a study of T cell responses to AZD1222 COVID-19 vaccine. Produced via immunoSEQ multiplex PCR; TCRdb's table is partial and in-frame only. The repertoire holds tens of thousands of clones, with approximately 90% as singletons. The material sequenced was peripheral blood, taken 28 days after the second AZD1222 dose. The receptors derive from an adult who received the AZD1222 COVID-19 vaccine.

The CDR3 sequence is CASSFGGTYQETQYF. CDR3 coding DNA: TGTGCCAGCAGTTTTGGCGGGACGTACCAAGAGACCCAGTACTTC. The chain joins TRBV6-5 to TRBJ2-5; TRBD2 might be the D (6 bases). CDR1 MNHEY and CDR2 SVGAGI come from the germline V gene. The CDR3 has 15 amino acids. The germline V and J ends were trimmed by 4 bases and 0 bases, with 12 bases remaining between them.

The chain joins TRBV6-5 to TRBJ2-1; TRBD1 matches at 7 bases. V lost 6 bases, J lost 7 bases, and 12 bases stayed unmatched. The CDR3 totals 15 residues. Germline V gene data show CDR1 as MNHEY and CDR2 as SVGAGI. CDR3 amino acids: CASRPGQVSSNEQFF. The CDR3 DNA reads TGTGCCAGCAGGCCCGGACAGGTATCTAGTAATGAGCAGTTCTTC.

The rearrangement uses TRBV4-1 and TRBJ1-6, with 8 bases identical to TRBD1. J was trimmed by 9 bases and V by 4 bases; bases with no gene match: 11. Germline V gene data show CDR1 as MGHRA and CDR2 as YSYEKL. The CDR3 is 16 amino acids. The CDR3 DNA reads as TGCGCCAGCAGCCTAAGTTTTGTCAGGGGGCCTTCACCCCTCCACTTT. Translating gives CASSLSFVRGPSPLHF.

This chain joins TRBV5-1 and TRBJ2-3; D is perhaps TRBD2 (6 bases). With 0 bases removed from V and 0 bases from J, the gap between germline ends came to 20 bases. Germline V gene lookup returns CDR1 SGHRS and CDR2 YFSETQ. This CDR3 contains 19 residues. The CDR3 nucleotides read TGCGCCAGCAGCTTGGTCGGGGTCCTAGCAGGGACTAGCACAGATACGCAGTATTTT. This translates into CASSLVGVLAGTSTDTQYF.

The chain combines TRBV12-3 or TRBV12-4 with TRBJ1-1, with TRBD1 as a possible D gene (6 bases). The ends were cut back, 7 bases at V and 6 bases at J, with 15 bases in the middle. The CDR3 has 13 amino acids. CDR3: CASTQGLGAEAFF. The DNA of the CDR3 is TGTGCCAGCACCCAGGGGCTGGGGGCTGAAGCTTTCTTT.

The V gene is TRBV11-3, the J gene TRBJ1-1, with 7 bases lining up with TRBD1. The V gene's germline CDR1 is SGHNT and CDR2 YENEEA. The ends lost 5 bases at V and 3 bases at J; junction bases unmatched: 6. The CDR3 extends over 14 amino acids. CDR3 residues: CASSKNRGDTEAFF. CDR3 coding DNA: TGTGCCAGCAGCAAGAACAGGGGTGACACTGAAGCTTTCTTT.

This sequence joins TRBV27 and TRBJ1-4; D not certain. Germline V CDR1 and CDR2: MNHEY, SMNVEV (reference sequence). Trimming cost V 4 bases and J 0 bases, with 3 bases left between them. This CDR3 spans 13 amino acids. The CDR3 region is CASSYATNEKLFF. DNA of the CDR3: TGTGCCAGCAGTTATGCAACTAATGAAAAACTGTTTTTT.